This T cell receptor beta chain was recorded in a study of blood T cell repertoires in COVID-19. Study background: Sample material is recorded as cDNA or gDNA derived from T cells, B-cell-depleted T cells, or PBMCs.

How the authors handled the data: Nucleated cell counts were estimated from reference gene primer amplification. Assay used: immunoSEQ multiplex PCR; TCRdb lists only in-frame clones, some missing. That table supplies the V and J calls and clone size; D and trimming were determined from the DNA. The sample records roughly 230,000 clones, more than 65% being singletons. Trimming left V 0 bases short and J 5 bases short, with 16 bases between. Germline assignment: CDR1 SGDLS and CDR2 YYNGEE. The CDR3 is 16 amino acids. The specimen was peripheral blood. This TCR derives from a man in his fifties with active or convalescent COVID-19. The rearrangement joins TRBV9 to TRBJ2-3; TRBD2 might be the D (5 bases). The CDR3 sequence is CASSVESAPAGDTQYF. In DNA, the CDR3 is TGTGCCAGCAGCGTAGAGTCCGCCCCGGCGGGAGATACGCAGTATTTT. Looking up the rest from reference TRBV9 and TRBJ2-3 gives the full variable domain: DSGVTQTPKHLITATGQRVTLRCSPRSGDLSVYWYQQSLDQGLQFLIQYYNGEERAKGNILERFSAQQFPDLHSELNLSSLELGDSALYFCASSVESAPAGDTQYFGPGTRLTVL.